This passage covers 30 T cell receptor beta chains from one sample sequenced in a study of shared T cell receptors in the human thymus. Some clones are missing from TCRdb's copy, which holds only in-frame ones; the method was immunoSEQ multiplex PCR. The data show hundreds of thousands of clones, with about 84% seen just once and approximately 0.013% held by the top ten. These same records also appear under a second study, on human thymus T cells.

Sequencing was done on a sample of thymocytes. The receptor source for this set is a boy younger than two with a congenital heart defect.

The J gene is TRBJ1-5, the V gene TRBV28, with TRBD1 matching over 10 bases. The CDR3 spans 17 residues. V shed 5 bases, J shed 3 bases, and the junction held 10 bases outside the gene matches. Germline CDR1 MDHEN, CDR2 SYDVKM. The CDR3 DNA is TGTGCCAGCAGTGCGGGACAGGGGATTTTGGACAATCAGCCCCAGCATTTT. Encoded protein: CASSAGQGILDNQPQHF.

V usage is TRBV30 and J usage is TRBJ2-1, with 7 positions matching TRBD2. CDR1 GTSNPN and CDR2 SVGIG come from the germline V gene (reference sequence). This CDR3 comprises 15 residues. Germline trimming cut 2 bases from V and 3 bases from J; bases unmatched to any gene: 7. The CDR3 nucleotides are TGTGCCTGGAGTCCTCCGGGACTACACTACAATGAGCAGTTCTTC. The encoded protein is CAWSPPGLHYNEQFF.

The chain couples TRBV19 to TRBJ2-7; D may be TRBD1 (6 bases). The CDR3 totals 15 residues. Germline CDR1 reads LNHDA; CDR2 reads SQIVND (reference sequence). V gave up 5 bases and J gave up 1 base, with 15 bases separating them. The CDR3, as DNA: TGTGCCAGTAGTGCGGACAGCTCTGGGTCCTACGAGCAGTACTTC. Its translation: CASSADSSGSYEQYF.

The rearrangement uses TRBV2 and TRBJ2-7, with 8 bases that match TRBD2. Germline-derived CDR1 and CDR2 are SNHLY and FYNNEI. V trimming: 8 bases; J trimming: 5 bases; junction bases outside the gene matches: 8. The CDR3 spans 13 residues. The chain's CDR3 is CASVSSGKDEQYF. The CDR3 DNA reads TGTGCCAGCGTTAGTAGCGGGAAGGACGAGCAGTACTTC.

In the case of this clone: This sample also contains other DNA sequences that code for the same CDR3. J is TRBJ2-2 and V is TRBV7-3; possible D gene TRBD2, 6 bases. Trimming removed 3 bases from V and 4 bases from J, with 6 bases in between. The CDR3 has 13 residues. Germline V gene sequence: CDR1 SGHTA, CDR2 FQGTGA. In nucleotides, the CDR3 is TGTGCCAGCAGCTTGACTAGCACCGGGGAGCTGTTTTTT. Translating gives CASSLTSTGELFF.

The V and J genes are TRBV10-2 and TRBJ1-1, with D possibly matching TRBD1 (5 bases). Germline CDR1 WSHSY, CDR2 SAAADI. The V and J ends lost 3 bases and 5 bases respectively, with 10 bases between them. The CDR3 sequence is 13 residues long. The CDR3 protein is CASSDYGGTEAFF. Here the CDR3 DNA reads TGCGCCAGCAGTGATTATGGGGGGACTGAAGCTTTCTTT.

This chain connects TRBV27 to TRBJ2-2; 10 nucleotides line up with TRBD2. CDR1 and CDR2 (germline): MNHEY, SMNVEV (reference sequence). The CDR3 loop spans 14 amino acids. Trimming removed 9 bases from V and 4 bases from J; junction bases left unmatched: 5. The CDR3 nucleotides are TGTGCCAGTAAGATAGCGGGAGGCACCGGGGAGCTGTTTTTT. Its protein is CASKIAGGTGELFF.

This clone was detected once. This chain links TRBV7-3 with TRBJ1-1, with TRBD1 as a possible D gene (6 bases). This CDR3 comprises 15 residues. V was trimmed by 0 bases and J by 5 bases, leaving 13 bases between them. The germline V gene encodes CDR1 SGHTA and CDR2 FQGTGA. The CDR3 protein is CASSLTRQGKTEAFF. The CDR3 coding sequence is TGTGCCAGCAGCTTAACTAGGCAGGGGAAGACTGAAGCTTTCTTT.

The chain joins TRBV7-2 to TRBJ1-2; 12 bases are a match to TRBD1. The CDR3 loop spans 17 amino acids. With V trimmed by 7 bases and J by 0 bases, 9 bases remained unmatched. Germline V gives CDR1 SGHTA, CDR2 FQGNSA. The CDR3 sequence: CASTPVGTGGTNYGYTF. CDR3 nucleotide sequence: TGTGCCAGCACCCCAGTGGGGACAGGGGGCACTAACTATGGCTACACCTTC.

This clone occurred a few times. The chain couples TRBV28 to TRBJ2-5; TRBD1 aligns across 10 bases. Trimming took 3 bases from V and 5 from J; bases not matched to a gene: 12. CDR1 MDHEN and CDR2 SYDVKM come from the germline V gene. This CDR3 contains 17 residues. As DNA, the CDR3 is TGTGCCAGCAGTTTCCCCGGACAGGGGGGGGGTAGGGAGACCCAGTACTTC. It codes for CASSFPGQGGGRETQYF.

The gene calls are TRBV28 and TRBJ1-3; D unresolved. CDR3 length equals 11 residues. CDR1 is MDHEN, CDR2 SYDVKM, per germline. CDR3 loop: CGGSSGNTIYF. In nucleotides, the CDR3 is TGTGGAGGGAGCTCTGGAAACACCATATATTTT.

This rearrangement joins TRBV14 to TRBJ2-6; 9 bases match TRBD2. Germline values: CDR1 SGHDN, CDR2 FVKESK. This CDR3 contains 19 residues. With 4 bases clipped from V and 12 bases from J, the junction kept 22 bases outside the gene matches. In DNA form, the CDR3 reads TGTGCCAGCAGCCCGAGGTTAGCGGGAGTCGTCTCCCCGAATAGCGTCCTGACTTTC. Protein product: CASSPRLAGVVSPNSVLTF.

Only one count was recorded for this clone. The V gene is TRBV23-1, the J gene TRBJ1-4, with a possible D match to TRBD1 (6 bases). TRBV23-1 is placed among ORFs of uncertain function. The CDR3 is 14 amino acids. The V gene lost 4 bases and the J gene lost 6 bases, with 12 bases spanning the gap. CDR3 sequence reads: CASSPGTYYEKLFF. The CDR3 nucleotides are TGCGCCAGCAGTCCCGGGACATATTATGAAAAACTGTTTTTT.

This clone was observed once. The genes are TRBV30 and TRBJ2-7; tentatively, D is TRBD2 (6 bases). This CDR3 is 13 amino acids long. V was shortened by 0 bases and J by 3 bases, with 9 bases between the two germline ends. Germline assignment: CDR1 GTSNPN and CDR2 SVGIG (reference sequence). The CDR3 sequence: CAWSVGGNYEQYF. CDR3 in DNA: TGTGCCTGGAGTGTCGGGGGAAACTACGAGCAGTACTTC.

This chain links TRBV7-9 with TRBJ1-1; TRBD1 matches 9 bases. CDR1 and CDR2 from the germline V gene are SEHNR and FQNEAQ (reference sequence). J was trimmed by 12 bases and V by 7 bases; bases with no gene match: 3. The CDR3 length is 10 residues. CDR3 in amino acids: CASTDRGTFF. The DNA of the CDR3 is TGTGCCAGCACCGACAGGGGGACTTTCTTT. Using reference TRBV7-9 and TRBJ1-1 for the parts outside the CDR3, the full variable domain is DTGVSQNPRHKITKRGQNVTFRCDPISEHNRLYWYRQTLGQGPEFLTYFQNEAQLEKSRLLSDRFSAERPKGSFSTLEIQRTEQGDSAMYLCASTDRGTFFGQGTRLTVV.

The chain joins TRBV7-9 to TRBJ1-2; TRBD1 matches at 8 bases. V lost 5 bases to trimming and J lost 4 bases; unmatched junction nucleotides: 3. Germline V gene sequence: CDR1 SEHNR, CDR2 FQNEAQ (reference sequence). The CDR3 contains 13 residues. CDR3 amino acids: CASSGDRSYGYTF. Written as DNA, the CDR3 is TGTGCCAGCAGCGGGGACAGGAGCTATGGCTACACCTTC.

The chain has TRBV5-4 and TRBJ2-2; TRBD2 might be the D (5 bases). Per the germline V gene, CDR1 is SGHNT and CDR2 is YYREEE (reference sequence). The CDR3 runs to 17 residues. The germline V and J ends were trimmed by 4 bases and 0 bases, with 16 bases remaining between them. Here the CDR3 reads CASSPTLRDPNTGELFF. The CDR3 bases are TGTGCCAGCAGCCCGACCCTCCGGGATCCGAACACCGGGGAGCTGTTTTTT.

This clone was seen a few times. The rearrangement links TRBV27 to TRBJ2-3; 9 bases align to TRBD2. CDR1 and CDR2 (germline): MNHEY, SMNVEV (reference sequence). The J segment lost 5 bases and the V segment lost 7 bases, leaving 16 bases of the junction unmatched. The CDR3 has 17 residues. As DNA, the CDR3 is TGTGCCAGCACCCCTCCTGCGGGAGGGCCGGAAGGAGATACGCAGTATTTT. Translation: CASTPPAGGPEGDTQYF.

This sequence joins TRBV28 and TRBJ2-2; D is possibly TRBD1 (6 bases). V lost 6 bases, J lost 3 bases, and 11 bases lay in between. The CDR3 loop spans 14 amino acids. Germline CDR1 is MDHEN and CDR2 is SYDVKM. CDR3 nucleotides: TGTGCCAGCAGCTCCGACAGGTACACCGGGGAGCTGTTTTTT. Protein product: CASSSDRYTGELFF.

The chain couples TRBV19 to TRBJ1-1, with a tentative D call TRBD1 (5 bases). The germline gives CDR1 LNHDA, CDR2 SQIVND (reference sequence). The V end was cut by 6 bases, the J end by 8 bases, with 10 bases between. The CDR3 has 11 amino acids. CDR3 DNA: TGTGCCAGTAGCGGGGGGTACGAAGCTTTCTTT. It codes for CASSGGYEAFF. The variable domain in full, completed from reference TRBV19 and TRBJ1-1, reads DGGITQSPKYLFRKEGQNVTLSCEQNLNHDAMYWYRQDPGQGLRLIYYSQIVNDFQKGDIAEGYSVSREKKESFPLTVTSAQKNPTAFYLCASSGGYEAFFGQGTRLTVV.

V and J are TRBV19 and TRBJ2-1; 8 bases map to TRBD2. V lost 2 bases and J lost 3; bases outside the gene matches: 6. This CDR3 region has 16 residues. Germline assignment: CDR1 LNHDA and CDR2 SQIVND (reference sequence). This CDR3 reads CASSIMGTSGYNEQFF. CDR3 nucleotide sequence: TGTGCCAGTAGTATAATGGGCACTAGCGGCTACAATGAGCAGTTCTTC.

The chain has TRBV19 and TRBJ1-5, with D perhaps TRBD1 (6 bases). Germline values: CDR1 LNHDA, CDR2 SQIVND (reference sequence). V lost 5 bases and J 5 bases, leaving 13 bases between the germline ends. The CDR3 has 14 amino acids. The CDR3 sequence: CASSSTGKDQPQHF. In DNA, the CDR3 is TGTGCCAGTAGTTCTACAGGGAAGGATCAGCCCCAGCATTTT.

CDR3 amino acids: CASRGASGIAGNEQFF. Written as DNA, the CDR3 is TGTGCCAGCAGAGGGGCCAGCGGGATAGCGGGCAATGAGCAGTTCTTC. This sequence joins TRBV7-2 and TRBJ2-1, with 7 bases aligning to TRBD2. The germline gives CDR1 SGHTA, CDR2 FQGNSA. This CDR3 has 16 amino acids. V was clipped by 6 bases and J by 6 bases; unmatched bases: 14.

This sequence joins TRBV9 and TRBJ2-3, with D hard to call. Germline V CDR1 and CDR2: SGDLS, YYNGEE. The V end was cut by 0 bases, the J end by 4 bases, with 15 bases between. This CDR3 comprises 16 residues. CDR3 amino acids: CASSVGRGSLADTQYF. CDR3 nucleotide sequence: TGTGCCAGCAGCGTAGGAAGAGGTTCTCTTGCAGATACGCAGTATTTT.

The chain couples TRBV7-9 to TRBJ1-3; no definite D call. The CDR3 runs to 16 residues. From germline, CDR1 is SEHNR and CDR2 FQNEAQ (reference sequence). Deletions cut 2 bases from V and 2 bases from J, with 13 bases between. For the CDR3, the DNA is TGTGCCAGCAGCTTATCGGGAGGGAAAACTGGAAACACCATATATTTT. This codes for CASSLSGGKTGNTIYF.

The genes are TRBV29-1 and TRBJ2-3; 7 bases align to TRBD2. Germline lookup yields CDR1 SQVTM and CDR2 ANQGSEA. The CDR3 contains 16 residues. Losses at the gene ends were 0 bases for V and 1 base for J; bases not matched to a gene: 7. The CDR3 region is CSVEDRASGCTDTQYF. The CDR3 DNA sequence: TGCAGCGTTGAAGACAGGGCTAGCGGTTGCACAGATACGCAGTATTTT.

V gene TRBV28 combines with J gene TRBJ1-2; D might be TRBD1 (6 bases). This CDR3 has 15 residues. V lost 3 bases, J lost 2 bases, and 13 bases lay in between. From germline, CDR1 is MDHEN and CDR2 SYDVKM. CDR3 residues: CASSFEPGANYGYTF. In DNA, the CDR3 is TGTGCCAGCAGTTTTGAGCCAGGGGCCAACTATGGCTACACCTTC.

This rearrangement joins TRBV5-4 to TRBJ1-2, with D perhaps matching TRBD1 (6 bases). The CDR3 runs to 14 residues. CDR1 is SGHNT, CDR2 YYREEE, per germline (reference sequence). The V gene lost 4 bases and the J gene lost 6 bases, with 16 bases spanning the gap. The CDR3 nucleotides read TGTGCCAGCAGCGCGTCACAGGGCAAGGATGGCTACACCTTC. Translation gives CASSASQGKDGYTF.

The rearrangement joins TRBV5-1 to TRBJ2-7; TRBD1 matches 7 bases. The CDR3 has 14 residues. Unmatched junction bases numbered 6, after V lost 0 bases and J lost 6 bases. Germline V gene lookup returns CDR1 SGHRS and CDR2 YFSETQ. The chain's CDR3 is CASSLELTGIEQYF. The CDR3 DNA reads as TGCGCCAGCAGCTTGGAGCTGACAGGGATCGAGCAGTACTTC.

The rearrangement joins TRBV30 to TRBJ2-5, with a tentative D call TRBD2 (6 bases). Judging by the DNA end, TRBJ2-7 fits better; the J call may be wrong. CDR1 and CDR2 from the germline V gene are GTSNPN and SVGIG (reference sequence). The CDR3 is 12 amino acids. The CDR3 spells CAWAGRWHEQYF. The CDR3 nucleotides read TGTGCCTGGGCGGGACGATGGCACGAGCAGTACTTC.